These 32 T cell receptor beta chains were sequenced from one sample in a study of radiation and T cells in renal cell carcinoma. The sample's time point: blood 2 weeks post-SBRT. The sample's treatment: 15 Gy SBRT to primary tumor, nephrectomy 4 weeks later. TCRdb keeps only in-frame clones here, not all; method: immunoSEQ multiplex PCR. Of 100,000 to 150,000 clones in the sample, around 81% were seen once. The sample in question was blood, obtained from a patient whose treatment included radiotherapy and nephrectomy. Receptor source: a man over 45 with renal cell carcinoma.

The J gene is TRBJ1-2, the V gene TRBV19; perhaps TRBD1 as D (5 bases). The germline CDR1 and CDR2 sequences are LNHDA and SQIVND (reference sequence). The CDR3 sequence is 12 residues long. V was cut by 8 bases and J by 2 bases, with 9 bases left in between. CDR3 protein: CASSRGNYGYTF. As DNA, the CDR3 is TGTGCCAGTTCAAGGGGAAACTATGGCTACACCTTC.

This clone was seen a single time. The genes are TRBV5-5 and TRBJ2-7, with 10 bases fitting TRBD1. This CDR3 spans 15 amino acids. The V gene end was trimmed by 4 bases and the J gene end by 3 bases; junction bases not matched to a gene: 7. From germline, CDR1 is SGHKS and CDR2 YYEKEE (reference sequence). The DNA for the CDR3 is TGTGCCAGCAGCCCGTCCGGGACAGGGGTCTACGAGCAGTACTTC. Translated: CASSPSGTGVYEQYF.

The chain is built from TRBV6-1 and TRBJ2-2, with 10 bases lining up with TRBD2. J gave up 6 bases and V 2 bases, and 6 bases lay outside the gene matches. CDR1 and CDR2 (germline): MNHNS, SASEGT. CDR3 length equals 16 residues. For the CDR3, the DNA is TGTGCCAGCAGTGAACCTTCAGCGGGGGGGCCCGGGGAGCTGTTTTTT. Its protein product is CASSEPSAGGPGELFF.

The V gene is TRBV30, the J gene TRBJ1-2; D is possibly TRBD1 (6 bases). The CDR3 sequence is 17 residues long. Trimming left V 4 bases short and J 4 bases short, with 25 bases between. CDR1 is GTSNPN and CDR2 is SVGIG in the germline V gene (reference sequence). The CDR3 bases are TGTGCCTGGAATACCCAGGGGTTACCTAGTAGACTCTATGGCTACACCTTC. Its translation is CAWNTQGLPSRLYGYTF.

This clone was counted a single time. CDR3 bases: TGTGCCATCAGTGAGGGACAGGGGGCGTCCAATGAGCAGTTCTTC. Translation gives CAISEGQGASNEQFF. The rearrangement joins TRBV10-3 to TRBJ2-1, with 11 bases that match TRBD1. The length of the CDR3 is 15 residues. Germline assignment: CDR1 ENHRY and CDR2 SYGVKD. J was trimmed by 6 bases and V by 2 bases; bases with no gene match: 3.

The V call is TRBV4-2, the J call TRBJ1-5; no reliable D call. Trimming shortened V by 3 bases and J by 0 bases, and 9 bases separated the two germline ends. Germline CDR1 is LGHNA and CDR2 is YNFKEQ. The CDR3 consists of 15 residues. CDR3 sequence (DNA): TGTGCCAGCAGCCATGGGCAGAATAGCAATCAGCCCCAGCATTTT. The encoded protein is CASSHGQNSNQPQHF.

The count of this clone is one. The V and J genes are TRBV6-5 and TRBJ1-2; 9 nucleotides line up with TRBD1. This CDR3 region has 14 residues. Germline lookup yields CDR1 MNHEY and CDR2 SVGAGI. V was pared by 2 bases and J by 2 bases, with 0 bases of the junction left unmatched. This chain's CDR3 is CASSYGTGNYGYTF. The CDR3 nucleotides read TGTGCCAGCAGTTACGGGACAGGGAACTATGGCTACACCTTC.

V and J are TRBV27 and TRBJ1-5, with D maybe TRBD1 (5 bases). This CDR3 has 16 amino acids. CDR1 is MNHEY, CDR2 SMNVEV, per germline (reference sequence). V lost 0 bases and J 2 bases, leaving 11 bases between the germline ends. Here the CDR3 reads CASSLSGQGGNQPQHF. The CDR3 DNA reads as TGTGCCAGCAGTTTATCGGGCCAGGGAGGCAATCAGCCCCAGCATTTT.

This chain uses TRBV6-5 with TRBJ1-1; D gene ambiguous. The CDR3 sequence is 13 residues long. Per germline, CDR1 MNHEY and CDR2 SVGAGI. V dropped 5 bases and J dropped 2 bases, with 9 bases sitting between them. CDR3 DNA: TGTGCCAGCAGTGAAACGGGAAACACTGAAGCTTTCTTT. Its protein is CASSETGNTEAFF.

The chain carries TRBV2 and TRBJ2-1, with TRBD1 matching over 9 bases. Germline V CDR1 and CDR2: SNHLY, FYNNEI. V lost 6 bases and J lost 8; bases outside the gene matches: 8. This CDR3 is 14 amino acids long. The CDR3 DNA reads TGTGCCAGCAGGCCCGGGACAGGGTCGGATGAGCAGTTCTTC. Protein: CASRPGTGSDEQFF.

The rearrangement uses TRBV19 and TRBJ2-7; 13 positions match TRBD2. J lost 6 bases, V lost 5 bases, and 7 bases had no gene match. CDR1 is LNHDA and CDR2 is SQIVND in the germline V gene (reference sequence). The CDR3 is 15 amino acids. CDR3 region: CASSGWTSGRTEQYF. The CDR3 DNA reads TGTGCCAGTAGTGGATGGACTAGCGGGAGAACCGAGCAGTACTTC.

This sequence joins TRBV4-2 and TRBJ2-5; TRBD2 aligns across 10 bases. The germline V gene encodes CDR1 LGHNA and CDR2 YNFKEQ. With V trimmed by 4 bases and J by 5 bases, 4 bases remained unmatched. CDR3 size: 14 residues. The CDR3 here is CASSPSGSEETQYF. CDR3 DNA: TGTGCCAGCAGCCCTAGCGGGAGCGAGGAGACCCAGTACTTC.

The chain has TRBV5-6 and TRBJ1-2; D is possibly TRBD1 (6 bases). The length of the CDR3 is 13 residues. Germline loops: CDR1 SGHDT, CDR2 YYEEEE. Between the trimmed V and J ends, which lost 0 bases and 8 bases, there was a span of 11 bases. CDR3 in amino acids: CASSLVGAGGYTF. CDR3 nucleotide sequence: TGTGCCAGCAGCTTGGTGGGGGCTGGGGGCTACACCTTC.

The chain has TRBV5-1 and TRBJ1-2; D is ambiguous. The CDR3 has 14 residues. V was shortened by 4 bases and J by 3 bases, with 13 bases between the two germline ends. Per germline, CDR1 SGHRS and CDR2 YFSETQ. CDR3 in amino acids: CASSVGAGYYGYTF. The CDR3 DNA reads TGCGCCAGCAGCGTTGGTGCGGGGTACTATGGCTACACCTTC.

The chain recombines TRBV7-9 with TRBJ1-2, with D possibly being TRBD1 (5 bases). The CDR3 has 15 residues. Germline-derived CDR1 and CDR2 are SEHNR and FQNEAQ (reference sequence). Trimming stripped 0 bases from V and 7 bases from J, with 15 bases between. The CDR3 sequence: CASSLARESLGGYTF. The CDR3 nucleotides are TGTGCCAGCAGCTTAGCCAGGGAATCCCTGGGTGGCTACACCTTC.

V and J are TRBV9 and TRBJ2-3, with 7 bases matching TRBD2. The V gene's germline CDR1 is SGDLS and CDR2 YYNGEE. This CDR3 is built from 15 residues. With V trimmed by 4 bases and J by 1 base, 6 bases remained unmatched. CDR3 sequence (DNA): TGTGCCAGCAGCCCGACTAGCCGAGGCACAGATACGCAGTATTTT. It encodes CASSPTSRGTDTQYF.

V is TRBV5-1 and J is TRBJ2-3; 12 nucleotides align to TRBD2. The CDR3 length is 16 residues. Germline CDR1 is SGHRS and CDR2 is YFSETQ. The trim removed 2 bases at V and 4 bases at J, leaving 5 bases unmatched. The CDR3 sequence is CASSLSLAGGSDTQYF. The CDR3 DNA is TGCGCCAGCAGCTTAAGTCTAGCGGGGGGGTCAGATACGCAGTATTTT. Full variable domain (outside the CDR3, taken from reference TRBV5-1 and TRBJ2-3): KAGVTQTPRYLIKTRGQQVTLSCSPISGHRSVSWYQQTPGQGLQFLFEYFSETQRNKGNFPGRFSGRQFSNSRSEMNVSTLELGDSALYLCASSLSLAGGSDTQYFGPGTRLTVL.

The chain has TRBV9 and TRBJ1-2; no clear D. CDR1 and CDR2 from the germline V gene are SGDLS and YYNGEE. This CDR3 comprises 14 residues. V shed 0 bases and J shed 2 bases, with 8 bases lying between them. The DNA for the CDR3 is TGTGCCAGCAGCGTAGATTCCCAAAACTATGGCTACACCTTC. Translated, it gives CASSVDSQNYGYTF.

CDR3: CASSYAPGAINTEAFF. The CDR3 DNA is TGTGCCAGCAGTTACGCCCCAGGAGCTATCAACACTGAAGCTTTCTTT. The chain recombines TRBV6-5 with TRBJ1-1, with no clear D. V lost 2 bases and J lost 2, with 15 bases in between. In germline, CDR1 is MNHEY, CDR2 SVGAGI. The CDR3 is made up of 16 amino acids.

J is TRBJ2-1 and V is TRBV2; no definite D call. CDR1 and CDR2 (germline): SNHLY, FYNNEI. The V gene lost 7 bases and the J gene lost 9 bases, with 13 bases spanning the gap. There are 12 residues in the CDR3. The CDR3 here is CASNDGPGEQFF. The CDR3 nucleotides are TGTGCCAGCAACGACGGACCAGGTGAGCAGTTCTTC.

CDR3 protein: CASSQEAGGSYGYTF. CDR3 in DNA: TGCGCCAGCAGCCAAGAGGCAGGGGGCAGCTATGGCTACACCTTC. This chain connects TRBV4-3 to TRBJ1-2, with 8 bases that match TRBD1. The V segment lost 0 bases and the J segment 4 bases; nucleotides outside the gene matches: 4. CDR1 is LGHNA, CDR2 YSLEER, per germline. There are 15 residues in the CDR3.

CDR3 nucleotides: TGTGCCAGTAGACGAACCGGGACCGCCTACAATGAGCAGTTCTTC. Amino acids: CASRRTGTAYNEQFF. The genes are TRBV19 and TRBJ2-1; tentatively, D is TRBD1 or TRBD2 (5 bases each). The CDR3 extends over 15 amino acids. Trimming took 6 bases from V and 2 from J, leaving 14 bases between them. Germline CDR1 and CDR2: LNHDA and SQIVND (reference sequence).

The V and J genes are TRBV15 and TRBJ2-5; D ambiguous. Per the germline V gene, CDR1 is LNHNV and CDR2 is YYDKDF (reference sequence). The CDR3 consists of 15 residues. The V gene lost 3 bases and the J gene lost 5 bases, with 16 bases spanning the gap. The CDR3 is CATSRDPRESETQYF. CDR3 sequence (DNA): TGTGCCACCAGCAGGGACCCTAGGGAATCGGAGACCCAGTACTTC.

This clone appeared a few times. The V gene is TRBV5-1, the J gene TRBJ1-2, with TRBD1 identical over 11 bases. Germline V CDR1 and CDR2: SGHRS, YFSETQ. This CDR3 region has 14 residues. J gave up 8 bases and V 4 bases, and 7 bases lay outside the gene matches. This CDR3 is CASSLGQGANGYTF. The DNA of the CDR3 is TGCGCCAGCAGCCTAGGACAGGGGGCGAACGGCTACACCTTC.

The chain uses TRBV5-1 and TRBJ1-2; 9 bases fit TRBD1. V trimming: 0 bases; J trimming: 6 bases; junction bases outside the gene matches: 6. CDR1 is SGHRS, CDR2 YFSETQ, per germline. The CDR3 runs to 15 residues. Here the CDR3 reads CASSLAFWTGDGYTF. CDR3 nucleotide sequence: TGCGCCAGCAGCTTGGCCTTCTGGACAGGGGATGGCTACACCTTC.

The sample holds a few counts of this clone. The genes are TRBV7-2 and TRBJ2-1; D is undetermined. V lost 2 bases and J 10 bases, leaving 15 bases between the germline ends. Germline-derived CDR1 and CDR2 are SGHTA and FQGNSA. This CDR3 is 14 amino acids long. CDR3 in DNA: TGTGCCAGCAGCTTAAGCCGGACGGCTTGGGAGCAGTTCTTC. It translates to CASSLSRTAWEQFF.

The V gene is TRBV28, the J gene TRBJ1-1, with D possibly TRBD1 on 5 matching bases. Germline CDR1 MDHEN, CDR2 SYDVKM. Deletions cut 7 bases from V and 1 base from J, with 16 bases between. The CDR3 covers 15 residues. CDR3 coding DNA: TGTGCCAGCAAGCAGCCGGGGCAGACGAACACTGAAGCTTTCTTT. The encoded protein is CASKQPGQTNTEAFF.

This chain's CDR3 is CASSSSKGYSNTEAFF. CDR3 nucleotide sequence: TGTGCCAGCAGTTCTAGCAAGGGCTATTCGAACACTGAAGCTTTCTTT. This chain links TRBV28 with TRBJ1-1; D not resolved. The germline CDR1 and CDR2 sequences are MDHEN and SYDVKM. Trimming shortened V by 4 bases and J by 1 base, and 16 bases separated the two germline ends. The CDR3 is 16 residues long.

This clone showed up many times. The chain recombines TRBV28 with TRBJ1-2; tentatively, D is TRBD1 (6 bases). V lost 4 bases to trimming and J lost 0 bases, with 15 bases between them. This CDR3 is built from 16 residues. CDR1 and CDR2 from the germline V gene are MDHEN and SYDVKM. The CDR3 DNA is TGTGCCAGCAGTTCACCCGGGCAGGGGTCTAACTATGGCTACACCTTC. The encoded protein is CASSSPGQGSNYGYTF.

This chain uses TRBV6-5 with TRBJ2-3; D possibly corresponds to TRBD2 (5 bases). Germline CDR1 and CDR2: MNHEY and SVGAGI. This CDR3 contains 14 residues. V shed 2 bases and J shed 0 bases, with 6 bases lying between them. DNA for the CDR3: TGTGCCAGCAGTTACAAGCGGAGCACAGATACGCAGTATTTT. Protein: CASSYKRSTDTQYF.

The chain links TRBV7-8 to TRBJ2-1; a possible D gene is TRBD2 (5 bases). Germline assignment: CDR1 SGHVS and CDR2 FQNEAQ. This CDR3 spans 16 amino acids. Trimming shortened V by 2 bases and J by 4 bases, and 15 bases separated the two germline ends. The CDR3 DNA reads TGTGCCAGCAGCTTATTGGCCGGGATTTTTTACAATGAGCAGTTCTTC. Its translation is CASSLLAGIFYNEQFF.

The chain joins TRBV29-1 to TRBJ2-3, with D tentatively TRBD1 or TRBD2 (5 bases each). V lost 4 bases to trimming and J lost 0 bases, with 11 bases between them. The CDR3 extends over 14 amino acids. Per the germline V gene, CDR1 is SQVTM and CDR2 is ANQGSEA. In nucleotides, the CDR3 is TGCAGCGTTGCCGGGGACGCCAGCACAGATACGCAGTATTTT. Its protein is CSVAGDASTDTQYF.